These 15 T cell receptor beta chains share one sample of origin, sequenced in a study of Ad26.COV2.S vaccination and SARS-CoV-2 variants. This sample's treatment: around 19 received Ad26.COV2.S at low or high dose, single or two shots; 5 received placebo; per-sample allocation not given. Samples were taken on day 63 after the first vaccine or placebo injection. Measured with immunoSEQ multiplex PCR; TCRdb has only the in-frame clones, and not every one. The sample has roughly 300,000 clones, about 86% seen once. The specimen comprised peripheral blood, sampled in a trial of Ad26.COV2.S vaccine versus placebo. All receptors come from a person between 18 and 59 years old who received the Ad26.COV2.S COVID-19 vaccine or a placebo.

The chain recombines TRBV7-2 with TRBJ2-7, with D tentatively TRBD1 (5 bases). CDR1 and CDR2 from the germline V gene are SGHTA and FQGNSA. The CDR3 consists of 15 residues. V was clipped by 1 base and J by 2 bases, with 12 bases between them. CDR3 sequence: CASSLETSGTYEQYF. The CDR3 DNA reads as TGTGCCAGCAGCTTAGAGACATCAGGGACCTACGAGCAGTACTTC.

This chain connects TRBV5-8 to TRBJ2-6; D remains ambiguous. With 4 bases removed from V and 1 base from J, the gap between germline ends came to 21 bases. Germline CDR1 SGHTS, CDR2 YDEGEE. The CDR3 is made up of 19 amino acids. CDR3 in DNA: TGTGCCAGCAGCCCCTCCCAGGCGGTGTTTGTTTCTGGGGCCAACGTCCTGACTTTC. Its translation: CASSPSQAVFVSGANVLTF. Full variable domain (outside the CDR3, taken from reference TRBV5-8 and TRBJ2-6): EAGVTQSPTHLIKTRGQQATLRCSPISGHTSVYWYQQALGLGLQFLLWYDEGEERNRGNFPPRFSGRQFPNYSSELNVNALELEDSALYLCASSPSQAVFVSGANVLTFGAGSRLTVL.

As regards this clone: One junction end does not reproduce the germline sequence, and a read error may be involved. CDR3 nucleotides: TGTGCTAGCAGCTCAGGGAGGCTAGTGACCTACAATGAGCAGTTCTTC. Translation gives CASSSGRLVTYNEQFF. This sequence joins TRBV7-7 and TRBJ2-1; possibly TRBD2 for D (6 bases). The CDR3 covers 16 residues. Looked up from germline, CDR1 is SSHAT and CDR2 is FNYEAQ (reference sequence).

The gene calls are TRBV7-3 and TRBJ2-5; D is unclear. The CDR3 is 13 amino acids. Trimming left V 2 bases short and J 5 bases short, with 9 bases between. Germline CDR1 SGHTA, CDR2 FQGTGA. CDR3 DNA: TGTGCCAGCAGCTTAGCCCGAGAGGAGACCCAGTACTTC. Translated, it gives CASSLAREETQYF.

The V and J genes are TRBV3-1 (or the pseudogene TRBV3-2) and TRBJ2-3; possibly TRBD1 or TRBD2 for D (5 bases each). Trimming pared 0 bases from V and 4 bases from J, leaving 11 bases between. Germline CDR1 is LGHDT and CDR2 is YNNKEL (reference sequence). CDR3 length equals 15 residues. For the CDR3, the DNA is TGTGCCAGCAGCCAAGAGGTGGGGCGGGCAGATACGCAGTATTTT. This gives the protein CASSQEVGRADTQYF.

The gene calls are TRBV6-1 and TRBJ1-6; D not resolved. This CDR3 has 16 amino acids. Trimming removed 1 base at V and 3 bases at J, with 10 bases between. CDR1 is MNHNS, CDR2 SASEGT, per germline. This CDR3 reads CASSEVGELYNSPLHF. The DNA for the CDR3 is TGTGCCAGCAGTGAAGTTGGAGAACTCTATAATTCACCCCTCCACTTT.

This chain joins TRBV5-4 and TRBJ1-1; D gene ambiguous. CDR1 and CDR2 (germline): SGHNT, YYREEE (reference sequence). The CDR3 totals 15 residues. The V gene lost 0 bases and the J gene lost 0 bases, with 9 bases spanning the gap. CDR3 protein: CASSLAQEMNTEAFF. CDR3 nucleotide sequence: TGTGCCAGCAGCTTGGCCCAGGAAATGAACACTGAAGCTTTCTTT.

The chain has TRBV7-8 and TRBJ1-1; D remains ambiguous. The CDR3 extends over 11 amino acids. From germline, CDR1 is SGHVS and CDR2 FQNEAQ. V lost 8 bases to trimming and J lost 8 bases, with 12 bases between them. The CDR3 DNA is TGTGCCAGCGGGGATAACGCGGAAGCTTTCTTT. Its protein product is CASGDNAEAFF.

Here the CDR3 DNA reads TGTGCCAGCAGCGGTCGACAGGGCACTGAAGCTTTCTTT. This codes for CASSGRQGTEAFF. The V gene is TRBV9, the J gene TRBJ1-1, with 7 positions matching TRBD1. The trim removed 3 bases at V and 4 bases at J, leaving 3 bases unmatched. The CDR3 covers 13 residues. Germline V gives CDR1 SGDLS, CDR2 YYNGEE.

V and J are TRBV11-2 and TRBJ2-1, with unresolved D. The V gene lost 5 bases and the J gene lost 0 bases, with 11 bases spanning the gap. The germline CDR1 and CDR2 sequences are SGHAT and FQNNGV. CDR3 length: 15 residues. As DNA, the CDR3 is TGTGCCAGCAGCGAATTCTCCCGCTCCTACAATGAGCAGTTCTTC. This codes for CASSEFSRSYNEQFF.

This clone was counted between two and nine times. The chain carries TRBV7-2 and TRBJ2-7, with D maybe TRBD1 (6 bases). CDR3 length equals 14 residues. Deletions cut 4 bases from V and 0 bases from J, with 10 bases between. CDR1 is SGHTA, CDR2 FQGNSA, per germline. The DNA for the CDR3 is TGTGCCAGCAGCTCAAACAGGGACTCCTACGAGCAGTACTTC. This translates into CASSSNRDSYEQYF.

In DNA, the CDR3 is TGCGCCAGCAGCCCCACCCTCGGGCCGGGAGTATTGGATGAGCAGTTCTTC. Amino acid sequence: CASSPTLGPGVLDEQFF. The V call is TRBV5-1, the J call TRBJ2-1, with D possibly TRBD2 on 6 matching bases. The CDR3 runs to 17 residues. CDR1 is SGHRS, CDR2 YFSETQ, per germline. Trimming cost V 4 bases and J 8 bases, with 25 bases left between them.

The chain joins TRBV7-2 to TRBJ1-4; TRBD1 might be the D (6 bases). The germline gives CDR1 SGHTA, CDR2 FQGNSA. V lost 3 bases and J 5 bases, leaving 10 bases between the germline ends. There are 14 residues in the CDR3. The CDR3 region is CASSLDSMNEKLFF. In DNA form, the CDR3 reads TGTGCCAGCAGCTTGGACAGTATGAATGAAAAACTGTTTTTT.

This chain connects TRBV2 to TRBJ2-2; 10 positions match TRBD2. This CDR3 has 15 amino acids. Germline CDR1 is SNHLY and CDR2 is FYNNEI. Trimming cost V 6 bases and J 5 bases; bases outside gene matches: 6. CDR3: CASSVKTSGTGELFF. CDR3 in DNA: TGTGCCAGCAGCGTGAAGACTAGCGGGACCGGGGAGCTGTTTTTT.

This clone was found a few times. V usage is TRBV6-6 and J usage is TRBJ2-2; a weak D match, TRBD2 (6 bases). Germline CDR1 and CDR2: MNHNY and SVGAGI (reference sequence). V was shortened by 4 bases and J by 0 bases, with 9 bases between the two germline ends. CDR3 size: 15 residues. The CDR3 loop reads CASSWEAPNTGELFF. The CDR3 DNA sequence: TGTGCCAGCAGTTGGGAGGCGCCGAACACCGGGGAGCTGTTTTTT.